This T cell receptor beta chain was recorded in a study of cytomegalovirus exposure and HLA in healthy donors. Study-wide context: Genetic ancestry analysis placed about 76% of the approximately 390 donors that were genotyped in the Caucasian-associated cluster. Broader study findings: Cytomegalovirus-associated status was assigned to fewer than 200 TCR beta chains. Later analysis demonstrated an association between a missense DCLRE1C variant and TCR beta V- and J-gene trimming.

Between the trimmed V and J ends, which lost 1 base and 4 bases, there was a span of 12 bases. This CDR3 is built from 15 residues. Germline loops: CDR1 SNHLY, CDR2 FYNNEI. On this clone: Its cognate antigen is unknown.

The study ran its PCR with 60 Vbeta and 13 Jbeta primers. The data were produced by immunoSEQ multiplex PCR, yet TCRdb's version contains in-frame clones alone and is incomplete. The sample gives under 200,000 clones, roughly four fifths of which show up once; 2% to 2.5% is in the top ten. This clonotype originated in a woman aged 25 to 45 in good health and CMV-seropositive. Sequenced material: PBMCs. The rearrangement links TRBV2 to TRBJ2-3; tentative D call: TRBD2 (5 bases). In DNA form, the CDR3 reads TGTGCCAGCAGTGAAGATCTAGCACCCCCAGATACGCAGTATTTT. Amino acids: CASSEDLAPPDTQYF. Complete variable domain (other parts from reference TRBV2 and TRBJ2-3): EPEVTQTPSHQVTQMGQEVILRCVPISNHLYFYWYRQILGQKVEFLVSFYNNEISEKSEIFDDQFSVERPDGSNFTLKIRSTKLEDSAMYFCASSEDLAPPDTQYFGPGTRLTVL.